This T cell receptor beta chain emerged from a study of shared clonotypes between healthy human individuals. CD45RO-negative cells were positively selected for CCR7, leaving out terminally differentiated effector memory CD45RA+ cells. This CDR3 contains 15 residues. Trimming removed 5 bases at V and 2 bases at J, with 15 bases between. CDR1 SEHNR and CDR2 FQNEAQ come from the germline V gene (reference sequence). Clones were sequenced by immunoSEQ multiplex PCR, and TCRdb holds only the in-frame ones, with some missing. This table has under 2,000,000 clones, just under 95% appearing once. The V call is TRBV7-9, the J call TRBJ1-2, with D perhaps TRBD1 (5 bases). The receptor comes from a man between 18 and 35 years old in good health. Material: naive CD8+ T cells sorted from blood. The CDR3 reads CASSRGPGSNYGYTF. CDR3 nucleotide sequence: TGTGCCAGCAGCCGGGGACCTGGGTCAAACTATGGCTACACCTTC.